Listed here are 9 T cell receptor beta chains from one sample, sequenced in a study of T-cell reconstitution after alpha-beta-depleted transplantation in children. Unique molecular identifiers were used in preparing the TCRbeta library. One entry per CDR3 protein results from TCRdb running MiXCR on the PCR reads. The sample records 250,000 or so distinct CDR3 sequences, roughly 7.7% being singletons. The sample here was PBMCs, mostly from graft donor cells, taken 180 days after TCRalphabeta/CD19-depleted stem cell transplant. The source is a male patient under 18 who had a stem cell transplant for acute lymphoblastic leukemia, so the T cells may come from the graft donor.

This clonotype was recorded many times. J is TRBJ2-6 and V is TRBV5-1; unclear D gene. CDR1 SGHRS and CDR2 YFSETQ come from the germline V gene. The CDR3 is 13 residues long. With 2 bases removed from V and 1 base from J, the gap between germline ends came to 1 base. The CDR3 nucleotides are TGCGCCAGCAGCTTATCTGGGGCCAACGTCCTGACTTTC. Its protein product is CASSLSGANVLTF.

This clonotype was detected many times. CDR3 amino acids: CASSQGTGGRNGYTF. The CDR3 DNA sequence: TGTGCCAGCAGCCAAGGGACAGGGGGCAGGAATGGCTACACCTTC. The chain combines TRBV7-9 with TRBJ1-2, with 12 bases fitting TRBD1. V trimming: 5 bases; J trimming: 6 bases; junction bases outside the gene matches: 7. Germline V gene data show CDR1 as SEHNR and CDR2 as FQNEAQ (reference sequence). The CDR3 runs to 15 residues.

By share of the sample, this clonotype is medium-sized. The chain uses TRBV6-5 and TRBJ2-7, with D tentatively TRBD1 (6 bases). V dropped 4 bases and J dropped 0 bases, with 10 bases sitting between them. The CDR3 sequence is 14 residues long. Per the germline V gene, CDR1 is MNHEY and CDR2 is SVGAGI. CDR3: CASSSQGLSYEQYF. CDR3 nucleotide sequence: TGTGCCAGCAGTTCACAGGGTCTCTCCTACGAGCAGTACTTC.

The sample holds a few counts of this clonotype. This sequence joins TRBV9 and TRBJ1-5; no firm D call. Trimming took 4 bases from V and 0 from J, leaving 11 bases between them. The CDR3 totals 15 residues. The germline V gene has CDR1 SGDLS and CDR2 YYNGEE. The chain's CDR3 is CASSPGRFSNQPQHF. The CDR3 bases are TGTGCCAGCAGCCCCGGGAGGTTTAGCAATCAGCCCCAGCATTTT.

This clonotype has at least ten counts. The rearrangement links TRBV29-1 to TRBJ2-7, with D hard to call. This CDR3 has 12 amino acids. V lost 3 bases, J lost 0 bases, and 6 bases lay in between. The germline CDR1 and CDR2 sequences are SQVTM and ANQGSEA. This CDR3 is CSVEADSYEQYF. CDR3 nucleotides: TGCAGCGTTGAGGCCGACTCCTACGAGCAGTACTTC.

Concerning this clonotype itself: A much larger clone sits a single nucleotide away, making a read error possible. The chain combines TRBV12-3 or TRBV12-4 with TRBJ2-7, with TRBD1 as a possible D gene (6 bases). CDR3 size: 14 residues. V lost 4 bases and J 1 base, leaving 11 bases between the germline ends. The chain's CDR3 is CASSWSTGSYEQYF. CDR3 DNA sequence: TGTGCCAGCAGTTGGAGCACAGGGTCCTACGAGCAGTACTTC.

This clonotype appeared many times. The V call is TRBV29-1, the J call TRBJ1-2, with 9 positions matching TRBD1. The CDR3 has 12 residues. The germline gives CDR1 SQVTM, CDR2 ANQGSEA. V gave up 7 bases and J gave up 3 bases; unmatched junction bases: 3. For the CDR3, the DNA is TGCAGCGCCCGACAGGGGGACTATGGCTACACCTTC. Translated: CSARQGDYGYTF.

This clonotype was seen repeatedly, ten times or more. The V gene is TRBV20-1, the J gene TRBJ2-3; 7 bases fit TRBD1. The CDR3 is made up of 15 amino acids. Germline V gene lookup returns CDR1 DFQATT and CDR2 SNEGSKA (reference sequence). V shed 4 bases and J 5 bases; nucleotides not matched to a gene: 12. The CDR3 DNA reads as TGCAGTGCTACCCCATTGGACAGGCCCCAAGATACGCAGTATTTT. Translating it yields CSATPLDRPQDTQYF.

Of note for this clonotype: Being one base from a much bigger clone, this may be a read error. This sequence joins TRBV13 and TRBJ2-3; a weak D match, TRBD1 (5 bases). The CDR3 is 15 residues long. Germline V gives CDR1 PRHDT, CDR2 FYEKMQ (reference sequence). V dropped 5 bases and J dropped 5 bases, with 17 bases sitting between them. Written as DNA, the CDR3 is TGTGCCAGCAGCACGCCGACCAGGCAGGGAGATACGCAGTATTTT. Amino acids: CASSTPTRQGDTQYF.